This TCR beta chain originates from a study of shared clonotypes between healthy human individuals. In the study overall: The study used three CD4 naive, three CD4 memory, two CD8 naive and one CD8 memory plate per donor.

Germline V gene lookup returns CDR1 MNHEY and CDR2 SMNVEV (reference sequence). This CDR3 comprises 16 residues. V was clipped by 4 bases and J by 2 bases, with 17 bases between them. This table comes from immunoSEQ multiplex PCR, and its TCRdb copy is limited to in-frame clones, with some not included. Of over a million clones detected, around 97% appear once; the ten largest clones hold more than 0.9%. Input material: naive CD4+ T cells sorted from blood. The subset: CD45RA+ positively selected. This clonotype originated in a man aged 25-45 years in good health. The chain joins TRBV27 to TRBJ2-5; TRBD1 might be the D (6 bases). DNA of the CDR3: TGTGCCAGCAGTTCCCCTCTCCGGGACAAACAAGAGACCCAGTACTTC. Translating gives CASSSPLRDKQETQYF.